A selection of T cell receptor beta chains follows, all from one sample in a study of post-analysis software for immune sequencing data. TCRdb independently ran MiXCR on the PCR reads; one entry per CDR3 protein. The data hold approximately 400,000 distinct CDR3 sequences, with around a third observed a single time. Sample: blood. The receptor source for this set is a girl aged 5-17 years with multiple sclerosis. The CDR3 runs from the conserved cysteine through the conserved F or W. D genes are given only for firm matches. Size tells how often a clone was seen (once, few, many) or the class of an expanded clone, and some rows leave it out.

CDR3 DNA: TGTGCCGGCAGCTTAGCGGAACAGGTTGGGATCACAGATACGCAGTATTTT
CDR3 protein: CAGSLAEQVGITDTQYF
D gene: NA
clone size: NA
CDR3 length: 17
J gene: TRBJ2-3
V gene: TRBV7-2

CDR3 DNA: TGCGCCAGCAGCTTGAACAGAAAAAGCACAGATACGCAGTATTTT
CDR3 protein: CASSLNRKSTDTQYF
D gene: NA
clone size: NA
CDR3 length: 15
J gene: TRBJ2-3
V gene: TRBV5-1

CDR3 DNA: TGTGCCAGCAGCTTAGACGGCACAGGTTACTCCTATAATTCACCCCTCCACTTT
CDR3 protein: CASSLDGTGYSYNSPLHF
D gene: NA
clone size: NA
CDR3 length: 18
J gene: TRBJ1-6
V gene: TRBV11-2

CDR3 DNA: TGCGCCAGCAGCTTAGGAGACAGGGGCTACAATGAGCAGTTCTTC
CDR3 protein: CASSLGDRGYNEQFF
D gene: TRBD1
clone size: few
CDR3 length: 15
J gene: TRBJ2-1
V gene: TRBV5-1

CDR3 DNA: TGCGCCAGCAGCCAAGAACCGGGACAGGGCTACGAGCAGTACTTC
CDR3 protein: CASSQEPGQGYEQYF
D gene: TRBD1
clone size: NA
CDR3 length: 15
J gene: TRBJ2-7
V gene: TRBV4-3

CDR3 DNA: TGTGCCAGCAGTTACTCGTTGGGAACAGGGAAGGAAGGAAACACCATATATTTT
CDR3 protein: CASSYSLGTGKEGNTIYF
D gene: NA
clone size: NA
CDR3 length: 18
J gene: TRBJ1-3
V gene: TRBV6-5

CDR3 DNA: TGTGCTAGTGGTTTGGGGACTAGCGGATACAATGAGCAGTACTTC
CDR3 protein: CASGLGTSGYNEQYF
D gene: TRBD2
clone size: NA
CDR3 length: 15
J gene: TRBJ2-7
V gene: TRBV12-5

CDR3 DNA: TGTGCCAGCAGTTTTACAGGAAGAACCACTGAAGCTTTCTTT
CDR3 protein: CASSFTGRTTEAFF
D gene: NA
clone size: NA
CDR3 length: 14
J gene: TRBJ1-1
V gene: TRBV27

CDR3 DNA: TGTGCCAGCAGGGGACTTACGAACACTGAAGCTTTCTTT
CDR3 protein: CASRGLTNTEAFF
D gene: NA
clone size: few
CDR3 length: 13
J gene: TRBJ1-1
V gene: TRBV27

CDR3 DNA: TGTGCCACCAATAATGGACAGGGGTTCAATGAGCAGTTCTTC
CDR3 protein: CATNNGQGFNEQFF
D gene: TRBD1
clone size: NA
CDR3 length: 14
J gene: TRBJ2-1
V gene: TRBV24-1

CDR3 DNA: TGCAGCGTCGGGTTTAGGGGCGGCGGGGAGACCCAGTACTTC
CDR3 protein: CSVGFRGGGETQYF
D gene: NA
clone size: NA
CDR3 length: 14
J gene: TRBJ2-5
V gene: TRBV29-1

CDR3 DNA: TGTGCCAGCAGCTTGTTCTCCCTACCAGAAGAGACCCAGTACTTC
CDR3 protein: CASSLFSLPEETQYF
D gene: NA
clone size: NA
CDR3 length: 15
J gene: TRBJ2-5
V gene: TRBV7-2

CDR3 DNA: TGTGCCAGCAGCCTGGGACACAGGTACGAGCAGTACTTC
CDR3 protein: CASSLGHRYEQYF
D gene: NA
clone size: NA
CDR3 length: 13
J gene: TRBJ2-7
V gene: TRBV28

CDR3 DNA: TGTGCCAGCAGTTACGGGGGAGGGGGTCGAGAGACCCAGTACTTC
CDR3 protein: CASSYGGGGRETQYF
D gene: NA
clone size: few
CDR3 length: 15
J gene: TRBJ2-5
V gene: TRBV6-5

CDR3 DNA: TGTGCCAGCAGTGGGACAGCTCCCTCCTACAATGAGCAGTTCTTC
CDR3 protein: CASSGTAPSYNEQFF
D gene: TRBD1
clone size: few
CDR3 length: 15
J gene: TRBJ2-1
V gene: TRBV28

CDR3 DNA: TGTGCTAGCAGCCCGACAGGGGGTAGCACAGATACGCAGTATTTT
CDR3 protein: CASSPTGGSTDTQYF
D gene: TRBD1
clone size: many
CDR3 length: 15
J gene: TRBJ2-3
V gene: TRBV7-7

CDR3 DNA: TGTGCCAGCAGCCTGGGGAGGGTCACAGATACGCAGTATTTT
CDR3 protein: CASSLGRVTDTQYF
D gene: TRBD2
clone size: NA
CDR3 length: 14
J gene: TRBJ2-3
V gene: TRBV3-1

CDR3 DNA: TGTGCCAGCAGTAGCCTACTCGGTACTCTCTCCTACGAGCAGTACTTC
CDR3 protein: CASSSLLGTLSYEQYF
D gene: NA
clone size: NA
CDR3 length: 16
J gene: TRBJ2-7
V gene: TRBV27

CDR3 DNA: TGTGCCAGCAGCCAAGGTCGACGTAGGACTCCCCAGCATTTT
CDR3 protein: CASSQGRRRTPQHF
D gene: NA
clone size: NA
CDR3 length: 14
J gene: TRBJ1-5
V gene: TRBV3-1

CDR3 DNA: TGCAGCGGTAGCGGGGGGGGCATGGAAGTTAGCACAGATACGCAGTATTTT
CDR3 protein: CSGSGGGMEVSTDTQYF
D gene: TRBD2
clone size: NA
CDR3 length: 17
J gene: TRBJ2-3
V gene: TRBV29-1

CDR3 DNA: TGTGCCAGCAGCCCAGGGGTTCTGGGCTACACCTTC
CDR3 protein: CASSPGVLGYTF
D gene: NA
clone size: NA
CDR3 length: 12
J gene: TRBJ1-2
V gene: TRBV12-3/TRBV12-4

CDR3 DNA: TGTGCCAGCAGTTCCCAACAGGGAAGAGCAGATACGCAGTATTTT
CDR3 protein: CASSSQQGRADTQYF
D gene: NA
clone size: NA
CDR3 length: 15
J gene: TRBJ2-3
V gene: TRBV12-3/TRBV12-4

CDR3 DNA: TGTGCCAGCAGTTCGTCCGCCGGGACAGGGCGAATTTACAATGAGCAGTTCTTC
CDR3 protein: CASSSSAGTGRIYNEQFF
D gene: TRBD1
clone size: NA
CDR3 length: 18
J gene: TRBJ2-1
V gene: TRBV12-3/TRBV12-4

CDR3 DNA: TGCGCCAGCAGTGAGTGGACAGGGGGCGTGAATGTGCAGTTCTTC
CDR3 protein: CASSEWTGGVNVQFF
D gene: TRBD1
clone size: NA
CDR3 length: 15
J gene: TRBJ2-1
V gene: TRBV10-2

CDR3 DNA: TGTGCCAGCAGCAGACGGACAGGGTTGGCCTACGAGCAGTACTTC
CDR3 protein: CASSRRTGLAYEQYF
D gene: NA
clone size: few
CDR3 length: 15
J gene: TRBJ2-7
V gene: TRBV21-1

CDR3 DNA: TGTGCCAGCAGCTCCTACGGCCAGGGCTCCCACGAGCAGTACTTC
CDR3 protein: CASSSYGQGSHEQYF
D gene: NA
clone size: NA
CDR3 length: 15
J gene: TRBJ2-7
V gene: TRBV12-3/TRBV12-4

CDR3 DNA: TGCAGTGCTAGGGGGGCAGGGAACGTATTTACTGAAGCTTTCTTT
CDR3 protein: CSARGAGNVFTEAFF
D gene: NA
clone size: few
CDR3 length: 15
J gene: TRBJ1-1
V gene: TRBV20-1

CDR3 DNA: TGCGCCAGCAGCCTTAATGTATTGGGTGTAAGCAATCAGCCCCAGCATTTT
CDR3 protein: CASSLNVLGVSNQPQHF
D gene: NA
clone size: NA
CDR3 length: 17
J gene: TRBJ1-5
V gene: TRBV4-1

CDR3 DNA: TGTGCCATCCATCGGGGGGGCGAGGGCACTGAAGCTTTCTTT
CDR3 protein: CAIHRGGEGTEAFF
D gene: NA
clone size: NA
CDR3 length: 14
J gene: TRBJ1-1
V gene: TRBV5-4

CDR3 DNA: TGTGCCAGCAGTTTAAGACCCGAATTTGCAGATACGCAGTATTTT
CDR3 protein: CASSLRPEFADTQYF
D gene: NA
clone size: NA
CDR3 length: 15
J gene: TRBJ2-3
V gene: TRBV12-3/TRBV12-4

CDR3 DNA: TGTGCCAGCAGACGAAGGGCAGGGCGACACGAGCAGTACTTC
CDR3 protein: CASRRRAGRHEQYF
D gene: NA
clone size: NA
CDR3 length: 14
J gene: TRBJ2-7
V gene: TRBV5-8

CDR3 DNA: TGCAGTGCTAGCGCACAGGGGGCGCTCGGCTACACCTTC
CDR3 protein: CSASAQGALGYTF
D gene: TRBD1
clone size: few
CDR3 length: 13
J gene: TRBJ1-2
V gene: TRBV20-1

CDR3 DNA: TGCAGTGCGCCAAACCGGGACACCTACTCCTACGAGCAGTACTTC
CDR3 protein: CSAPNRDTYSYEQYF
D gene: NA
clone size: NA
CDR3 length: 15
J gene: TRBJ2-7
V gene: TRBV20-1

CDR3 DNA: TGTGCCAGCAGCCGAGGGGGGAAATCTCCCTACGAGCAGTACTTC
CDR3 protein: CASSRGGKSPYEQYF
D gene: NA
clone size: NA
CDR3 length: 15
J gene: TRBJ2-7
V gene: TRBV5-4

CDR3 DNA: TGTGCCAGCAGCACCCAGGGGTTAATTCGAGAGACCCAGTACTTC
CDR3 protein: CASSTQGLIRETQYF
D gene: NA
clone size: few
CDR3 length: 15
J gene: TRBJ2-5
V gene: TRBV9

CDR3 DNA: TGCGCCAGCAGCTTGGCTGGGACTAACCCCTCTGGGGCCAACGTCCTGACTTTC
CDR3 protein: CASSLAGTNPSGANVLTF
D gene: TRBD2
clone size: NA
CDR3 length: 18
J gene: TRBJ2-6
V gene: TRBV5-1

CDR3 DNA: TGCAGTGCTAGAGATCGGTGGGGCGGTTACGAGCAGTACTTC
CDR3 protein: CSARDRWGGYEQYF
D gene: NA
clone size: few
CDR3 length: 14
J gene: TRBJ2-7
V gene: TRBV20-1

CDR3 DNA: TGCGCCAGCAGCCATCGTGGGGGACAGTCCCTCCCTGCAACTAATGAAAAACTGTTTTTT
CDR3 protein: CASSHRGGQSLPATNEKLFF
D gene: TRBD1
clone size: NA
CDR3 length: 20
J gene: TRBJ1-4
V gene: TRBV4-3

CDR3 DNA: TGTGCCAGCAGCACGCGACAGGCCACTGAAGCTTTCTTT
CDR3 protein: CASSTRQATEAFF
D gene: NA
clone size: few
CDR3 length: 13
J gene: TRBJ1-1
V gene: TRBV5-5

CDR3 DNA: TGTGCCATCAGTGAGACATCTAGGGCGGGGGGAGAGACCCAGTACTTC
CDR3 protein: CAISETSRAGGETQYF
D gene: TRBD2
clone size: few
CDR3 length: 16
J gene: TRBJ2-5
V gene: TRBV10-3

CDR3 DNA: TGCAGTGCTAGAGAGGTAGCGGACTACACCGGGGAGCTGTTTTTT
CDR3 protein: CSAREVADYTGELFF
D gene: NA
clone size: NA
CDR3 length: 15
J gene: TRBJ2-2
V gene: TRBV20-1

CDR3 DNA: TGTGCCATCAGTGAGTGGTACAGTTTACCCTACGAGCAGTACTTC
CDR3 protein: CAISEWYSLPYEQYF
D gene: NA
clone size: NA
CDR3 length: 15
J gene: TRBJ2-7
V gene: TRBV10-3

CDR3 DNA: TGTGCCATCAGTGACGTACTAGCGGGGGGTTCCTACGAGCAGTACTTC
CDR3 protein: CAISDVLAGGSYEQYF
D gene: TRBD2
clone size: NA
CDR3 length: 16
J gene: TRBJ2-7
V gene: TRBV10-3

CDR3 DNA: TGTGCCAGCAGTTATAAGGGGCACCGGATATTGACCCAGTACTTC
CDR3 protein: CASSYKGHRILTQYF
D gene: NA
clone size: many
CDR3 length: 15
J gene: TRBJ2-5
V gene: TRBV6-5

CDR3 DNA: TGTGCCAGCAGTTTCGGTCAGGATGTAGCCTATGGCTACACCTTC
CDR3 protein: CASSFGQDVAYGYTF
D gene: NA
clone size: few
CDR3 length: 15
J gene: TRBJ1-2
V gene: TRBV12-3/TRBV12-4

CDR3 DNA: TGTGCCAGCAGCCAAGTTCCCCCTGAAGCTTTCTTT
CDR3 protein: CASSQVPPEAFF
D gene: NA
clone size: few
CDR3 length: 12
J gene: TRBJ1-1
V gene: TRBV3-1

CDR3 DNA: TGTGCCAGCAGCTCGGGGCGGTCGGGGGCACACAATGAGCAGTTCTTC
CDR3 protein: CASSSGRSGAHNEQFF
D gene: NA
clone size: NA
CDR3 length: 16
J gene: TRBJ2-1
V gene: TRBV13

CDR3 DNA: TGTGCCAGCAGTCCCGGGACAGAATCCTACGAGCAGTACTTC
CDR3 protein: CASSPGTESYEQYF
D gene: TRBD1
clone size: NA
CDR3 length: 14
J gene: TRBJ2-7
V gene: TRBV12-3/TRBV12-4